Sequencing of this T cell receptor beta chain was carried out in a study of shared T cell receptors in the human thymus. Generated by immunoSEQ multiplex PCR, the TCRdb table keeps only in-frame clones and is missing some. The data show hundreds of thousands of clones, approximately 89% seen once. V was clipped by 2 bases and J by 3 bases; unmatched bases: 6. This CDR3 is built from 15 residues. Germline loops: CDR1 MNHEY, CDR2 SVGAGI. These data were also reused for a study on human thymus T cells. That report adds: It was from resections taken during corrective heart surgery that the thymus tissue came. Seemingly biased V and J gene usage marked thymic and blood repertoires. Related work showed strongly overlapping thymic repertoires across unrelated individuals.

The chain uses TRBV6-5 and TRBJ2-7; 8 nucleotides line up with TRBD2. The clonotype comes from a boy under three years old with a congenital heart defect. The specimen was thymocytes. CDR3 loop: CASSYQRESGYEQYF. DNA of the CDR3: TGTGCCAGCAGTTACCAGCGGGAGAGCGGCTACGAGCAGTACTTC.